This T cell receptor (beta chain) appears in the sequencing data of a study of beta chain features in type 1 diabetes. On the study more broadly: Cells sorted and examined across all samples totaled 85 million to 110 million.

Germline V gene data show CDR1 as SGDLS and CDR2 as YYNGEE. The length of the CDR3 is 15 residues. V shed 0 bases, J shed 5 bases, and the junction held 5 bases outside the gene matches. cDNA synthesis used the whole RNA isolate, giving expressed TCRB sequences. An average of approximately 3.6 million reads was obtained for naive, central memory and regulatory T cell samples. Using immunoSEQ multiplex PCR, the repertoire was profiled, and TCRdb retains in-frame clones only, with some absent. The profile shows over 300,000 clones, roughly 9% of them singletons. A remark on this clone: Its antigen is not identified.

Findings of the study overall: When Type 1 diabetes patients were examined, their TCRB CDR3s proved moderately but significantly shorter in all four CD4+ subsets. The analysis here could not establish whether HLA type shapes TCRB rearrangement. Among type 1 diabetes patients, VDJ junctions had fewer insertions and more deletions.

The chain links TRBV9 to TRBJ2-3, with 8 bases that match TRBD2. The origin of this receptor is a man aged 25 to 40 with type 1 diabetes. Material: central memory CD4+ T cells from blood. CDR3 bases: TGTGCCAGCAGCGTAGCTGCGGGGGGCCTAGATACGCAGTATTTT. This codes for CASSVAAGGLDTQYF.